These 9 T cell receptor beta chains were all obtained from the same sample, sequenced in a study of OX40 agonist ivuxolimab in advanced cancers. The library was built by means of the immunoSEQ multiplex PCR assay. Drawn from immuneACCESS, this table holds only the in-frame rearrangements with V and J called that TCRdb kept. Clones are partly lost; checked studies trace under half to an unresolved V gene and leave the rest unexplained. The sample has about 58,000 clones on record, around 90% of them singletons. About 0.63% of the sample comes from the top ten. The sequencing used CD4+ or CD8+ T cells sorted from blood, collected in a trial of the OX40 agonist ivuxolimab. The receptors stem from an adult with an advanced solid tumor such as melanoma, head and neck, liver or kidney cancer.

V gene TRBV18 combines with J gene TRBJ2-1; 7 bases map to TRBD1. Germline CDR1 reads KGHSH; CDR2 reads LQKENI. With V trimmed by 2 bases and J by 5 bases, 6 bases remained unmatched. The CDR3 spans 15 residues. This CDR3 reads CASSPLGGGNNEQFF. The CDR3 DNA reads TGTGCCAGCTCACCATTAGGGGGCGGTAACAATGAGCAGTTCTTC.

The CDR3 protein is CASSYAGTGTYEQYF. CDR3 DNA sequence: TGTGCCAGCAGTTACGCCGGGACAGGAACCTACGAGCAGTACTTC. The rearrangement joins TRBV6-6 to TRBJ2-7; 8 positions match TRBD1. From germline, CDR1 is MNHNY and CDR2 SVGAGI (reference sequence). The trim removed 2 bases at V and 2 bases at J, leaving 5 bases unmatched. CDR3 length: 15 residues.

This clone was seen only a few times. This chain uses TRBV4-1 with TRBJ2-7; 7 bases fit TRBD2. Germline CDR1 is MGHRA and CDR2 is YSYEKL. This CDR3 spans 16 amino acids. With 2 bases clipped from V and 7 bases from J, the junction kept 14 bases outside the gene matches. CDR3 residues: CASSQRSGLAGREQYF. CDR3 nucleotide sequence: TGCGCCAGCAGCCAAAGATCGGGACTTGCCGGGAGGGAGCAGTACTTC.

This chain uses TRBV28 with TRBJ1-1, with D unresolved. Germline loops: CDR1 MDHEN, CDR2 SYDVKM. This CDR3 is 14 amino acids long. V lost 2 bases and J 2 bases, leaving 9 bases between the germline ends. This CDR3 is CASSLLGINTEAFF. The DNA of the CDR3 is TGTGCCAGCAGTTTACTGGGAATAAACACTGAAGCTTTCTTT.

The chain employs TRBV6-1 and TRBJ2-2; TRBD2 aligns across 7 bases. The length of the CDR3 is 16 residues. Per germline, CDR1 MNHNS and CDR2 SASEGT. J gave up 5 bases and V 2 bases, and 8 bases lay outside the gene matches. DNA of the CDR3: TGTGCCAGCAGTGAACGGCCGGGGGGAGGAACCGGGGAGCTGTTTTTT. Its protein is CASSERPGGGTGELFF.

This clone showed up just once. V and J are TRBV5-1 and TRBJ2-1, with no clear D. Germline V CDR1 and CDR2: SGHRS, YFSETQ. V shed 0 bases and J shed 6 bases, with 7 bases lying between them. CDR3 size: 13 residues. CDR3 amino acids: CASSLAYRNEQFF. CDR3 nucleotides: TGCGCCAGCAGCTTGGCATACCGCAATGAGCAGTTCTTC.

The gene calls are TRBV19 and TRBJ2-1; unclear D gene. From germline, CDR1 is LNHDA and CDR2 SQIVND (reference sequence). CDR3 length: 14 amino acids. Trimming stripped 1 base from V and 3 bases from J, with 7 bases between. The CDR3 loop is CASSIGTIYNEQFF. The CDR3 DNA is TGTGCCAGTAGTATAGGCACTATCTACAATGAGCAGTTCTTC.

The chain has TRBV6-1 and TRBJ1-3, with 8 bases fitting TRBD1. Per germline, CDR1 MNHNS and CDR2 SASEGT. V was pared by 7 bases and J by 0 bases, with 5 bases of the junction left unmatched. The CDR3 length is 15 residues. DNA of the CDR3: TGTGCCAGCAAGCAGGGGGCCTACTCTGGAAACACCATATATTTT. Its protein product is CASKQGAYSGNTIYF.

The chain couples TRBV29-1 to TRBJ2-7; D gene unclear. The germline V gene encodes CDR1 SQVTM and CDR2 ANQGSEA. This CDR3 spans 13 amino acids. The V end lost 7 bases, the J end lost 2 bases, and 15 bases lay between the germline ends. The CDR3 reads CSAQSGTTYEQYF. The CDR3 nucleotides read TGCAGCGCTCAATCAGGAACTACCTACGAGCAGTACTTC.